The clone carrying this T cell receptor (beta chain) has a single count. Its target is unknown. The entry originates in a study of CD8+ T cells in alopecia areata. Study as a whole: Treated patients were scored for severity by percent of scalp affected.

The authors extracted RNA and reverse transcribed it into cDNA as the sequencing template. The repertoire was sequenced with immunoSEQ multiplex PCR; TCRdb's copy has only in-frame clones and lacks some. Here the sample spans over 250,000 clones, roughly 63% being singletons. Treatment noted: oral pan-JAK inhibitor, 5-10 mg twice daily. The CDR3 loop spans 15 amino acids. The germline V gene has CDR1 LGHNA and CDR2 YNFKEQ. The J segment lost 1 base and the V segment lost 4 bases, leaving 6 bases of the junction unmatched. Study conclusions and caveats: Among patients, TCR sharing was less clear than in mice, a difference possibly due in part to HLA diversity in the patient population. Sequences from scalp samples also cover resident alphabeta T cells of normal skin.

V gene TRBV4-2 combines with J gene TRBJ2-7, with 8 bases lining up with TRBD2. This TCR came from a human donor with alopecia areata. This specimen was CD4+ T cells sorted from blood, taken at approximately week 52, from a patient treated with tofacitinib. The CDR3 region has the DNA TGTGCCAGCAGCCGAAGCGGGGGCCTATCCTACGAGCAGTACTTC. It yields the protein CASSRSGGLSYEQYF.